This TCR beta chain was recovered during a study of cytomegalovirus exposure and HLA in healthy donors. Study summary: In a previous analysis, 110 million or so unique TCR beta sequences were found from 170 million or so T cells.

This PCR relied on a set of 60 Vbeta primers and 13 Jbeta primers. Sequenced by immunoSEQ multiplex PCR; TCRdb stores in-frame clones only, minus some. Found here are 45,000 to 65,000 clones, about 82% of them singletons; the top ten hold around 1.6%. The CDR3 spans 14 residues. Specimen: PBMCs. This sequence originates from a man between 25 and 39 years old in good health and CMV-seronegative. The V and J genes are TRBV21-1 and TRBJ2-7; TRBD2, the table's D call, lacks a check against the DNA. TRBV21-1 is given as a pseudogene. CDR3 in DNA: TGTGCCAGCAGCACGAGTGAGGGAGACTACGAGCAGTACTTC. It specifies CASSTSEGDYEQYF.